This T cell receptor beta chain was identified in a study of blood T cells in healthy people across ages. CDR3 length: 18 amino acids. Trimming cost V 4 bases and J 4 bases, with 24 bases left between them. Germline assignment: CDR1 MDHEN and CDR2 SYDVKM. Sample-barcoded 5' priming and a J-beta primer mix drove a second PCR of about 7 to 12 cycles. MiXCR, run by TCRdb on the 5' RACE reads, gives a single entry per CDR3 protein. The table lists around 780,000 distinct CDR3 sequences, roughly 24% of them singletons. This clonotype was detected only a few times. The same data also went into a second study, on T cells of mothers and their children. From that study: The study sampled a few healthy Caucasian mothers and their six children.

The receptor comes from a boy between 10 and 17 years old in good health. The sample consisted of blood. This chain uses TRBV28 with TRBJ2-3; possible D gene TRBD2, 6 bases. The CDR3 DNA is TGTGCCAGCAGTTCTCCCGGGGGTAGGGGTCCCTCCCCAGATACGCAGTATTTT. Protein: CASSSPGGRGPSPDTQYF.